The 19 T cell receptor beta chains given below trace back to one sample, sequenced in a study of T cells in Graves' hyperthyroidism and ophthalmopathy (dated by TCRdb to between 2017 and 2020). Receptors were amplified or captured by multiplex PCR. The sequencer listed for this sample is Illumina HiSeq 2000. The TCR beta CDR3 regions were amplified from the RNA transcripts. A first-round RT-PCR of the TCR CDR3 used the HTBI primer set with the Qiagen OneStep RT-PCR kit. TCRdb applied fastp at Q25 and MiXCR to the public reads, then kept only in-frame beta chains. Rows with one shared CDR3 protein collapse into an entry with the most common genes and DNA. For this sample the table gives 350,000 to 400,000 distinct CDR3 sequences, of which approximately 20% were detected only once. The top ten clonotypes cover about 4% of the sample. The material sequenced was blood. These TCRs come from a woman aged 18 to 35 with Graves' hyperthyroidism.

As for this clonotype: A much larger clone sits a single nucleotide away, making a read error possible. V is TRBV6-5 and J is TRBJ2-5; a weak D match, TRBD2 (6 bases). Germline-derived CDR1 and CDR2 are MNHEY and SVGAGI. CDR3 length equals 12 residues. Deletions cut 6 bases from V and 5 bases from J, with 10 bases between. The CDR3 DNA follows: TGTGCCAGCAGGGCCGCGGGGGAGACCCAGTACTTC. This sequence encodes CASRAAGETQYF.

This clonotype was recorded at least ten times. The chain links TRBV2 to TRBJ2-2, with unresolved D. Between the trimmed V and J ends, which lost 7 bases and 0 bases, there was a span of 12 bases. This CDR3 has 15 residues. Germline assignment: CDR1 SNHLY and CDR2 FYNNEI. In DNA, the CDR3 is TGTGCCAGCACCGAAGGGCTAGCGAACACCGGGGAGCTGTTTTTT. Protein product: CASTEGLANTGELFF.

Only a few counts were recorded for this clonotype. J is TRBJ1-6 and V is TRBV6-7; no reliable D call. TRBV6-7 is designated an ORF whose function remains uncertain. The CDR3 contains 16 residues. The V gene lost 8 bases and the J gene lost 0 bases, with 14 bases spanning the gap. CDR3 protein: CASGQKWGSYNSPLHF. Written as DNA, the CDR3 is TGTGCCAGCGGTCAAAAATGGGGCTCCTATAATTCACCCCTCCACTTT.

This clonotype showed up just once. The chain uses TRBV12-3 or TRBV12-4 and TRBJ1-1; possible D gene TRBD1, 5 bases. Trimming cost V 6 bases and J 3 bases, with 23 bases left between them. The CDR3 totals 17 residues. The CDR3 DNA sequence: TGTGCCAGCAGCCCGAAGTTTCTTCGGGGGAGCGACACTGAAGCTTTCTTT. Its protein is CASSPKFLRGSDTEAFF.

This clonotype was detected many times. The rearrangement links TRBV12-3 or TRBV12-4 to TRBJ2-2; either TRBD1 or TRBD2 may supply D (5 bases each). The CDR3 runs 15 residues. V was shortened by 7 bases and J by 0 bases, with 12 bases between the two germline ends. The CDR3 spells CASTTGTTNTGELFF. The CDR3 DNA follows: TGTGCCAGCACTACCGGGACGACGAACACCGGGGAGCTGTTTTTT.

This clonotype has at least ten counts. The chain's CDR3 is CSGKEYGSLYGYTF. The CDR3 region has the DNA TGCAGCGGGAAGGAGTACGGGTCACTGTATGGCTACACCTTC. This chain links TRBV29-1 with TRBJ1-2; D remains ambiguous. The V end was cut by 7 bases, the J end by 5 bases, with 20 bases between. The CDR3 extends over 14 amino acids. CDR1 and CDR2 from the germline V gene are SQVTM and ANQGSEA.

This clonotype appeared many times. The chain joins TRBV20-1 to TRBJ2-7; 7 bases match TRBD1. The J segment lost 3 bases and the V segment lost 1 base, leaving 6 bases of the junction unmatched. Germline CDR1 and CDR2: DFQATT and SNEGSKA (reference sequence). CDR3 length: 14 residues. This chain's CDR3 is CSARAVDRDYEQYF. CDR3 DNA: TGCAGTGCTAGAGCGGTAGACAGGGACTACGAGCAGTACTTC.

This clonotype was observed once. V usage is TRBV2 and J usage is TRBJ1-6; 8 bases line up with TRBD1. The germline V gene has CDR1 SNHLY and CDR2 FYNNEI. The CDR3 is 14 residues long. V dropped 7 bases and J dropped 5; count of bases not matched to a gene: 4. CDR3 protein: CASKDRANNSPLHF. In DNA form, the CDR3 reads TGTGCCAGCAAGGACAGGGCTAATAATTCACCCCTCCACTTT.

This clonotype has a count of ten or more. The germline gene is not matched at one end of the junction; a read error may be the cause. This chain connects TRBV29-1 to TRBJ1-1; no reliable D call. Germline V gene sequence: CDR1 SQVTM, CDR2 ANQGSEA. The CDR3 length is 12 residues. DNA of the CDR3: TGCAGCGTTGCCGGGCTTGACACGGAAGCTTTCTTT. Translated: CSVAGLDTEAFF.

This clonotype was observed at least ten times. For the CDR3, the DNA is TGTGCCAGCAGTTCCCGCGTGGGGCGCATGAACACTGAAGCTTTCTTT. It is translated as CASSSRVGRMNTEAFF. V gene TRBV6-6 combines with J gene TRBJ1-1, with a possible D match to TRBD1 (5 bases). V gave up 4 bases and J gave up 0 bases, with 15 bases separating them. This CDR3 has 16 amino acids. Germline loops: CDR1 MNHNY, CDR2 SVGAGI (reference sequence).

Ten or more counts support this clonotype. V is TRBV7-6 and J is TRBJ2-5; a possible D gene is TRBD1 (5 bases). The CDR3 totals 14 residues. Trimming pared 4 bases from V and 6 bases from J, leaving 15 bases between. Per the germline V gene, CDR1 is SGHVS and CDR2 is FNYEAQ. The CDR3 protein is CASSYLPGWKTQYF. As DNA, the CDR3 is TGTGCCAGCAGCTACTTACCAGGGTGGAAGACCCAGTACTTC.

There are many counts of this clonotype. This chain uses TRBV12-3 or TRBV12-4 with TRBJ2-5, with unresolved D. Trimming took 9 bases from V and 4 from J, leaving 18 bases between them. There are 14 residues in the CDR3. The CDR3 loop reads CASSLTGSRETQYF. The CDR3 nucleotides read TGTGCCAGTTCGCTGACGGGCAGTCGAGAGACCCAGTACTTC.

The table lists this clonotype with many counts. The chain is built from TRBV5-1 and TRBJ2-7; 10 nucleotides line up with TRBD1. With V trimmed by 5 bases and J by 2 bases, 4 bases remained unmatched. This CDR3 is built from 14 residues. Germline assignment: CDR1 SGHRS and CDR2 YFSETQ. This CDR3 reads CASRTGGLTYEQYF. The CDR3 DNA sequence: TGCGCCAGCAGGACAGGGGGCCTCACCTACGAGCAGTACTTC.

This clonotype was seen many times. V gene TRBV6-2 or TRBV6-3 combines with J gene TRBJ2-6; 10 bases agree with TRBD1. Germline CDR1 is MNHEY and CDR2 is SVGEGT. The length of the CDR3 is 19 residues. Trimming at V came to 2 bases and at J to 1 base, leaving 8 bases not matched to a gene. The CDR3 loop is CASSYEETGGPSGANVLTF. In DNA, the CDR3 is TGTGCCAGCAGTTACGAGGAGACAGGGGGCCCGTCTGGGGCCAACGTCCTGACTTTC.

Many counts were recorded for this clonotype. This rearrangement joins TRBV6-5 to TRBJ2-7, with TRBD1 identical over 9 bases. V shed 3 bases and J 4 bases; nucleotides not matched to a gene: 7. The CDR3 is 15 residues long. CDR1 is MNHEY and CDR2 is SVGAGI in the germline V gene. CDR3 region: CASSYTGTGLYEQYF. The CDR3 DNA sequence: TGTGCCAGCAGTTATACCGGGACAGGGCTTTACGAGCAGTACTTC.

This clonotype appeared many times. The chain uses TRBV27 and TRBJ2-7, with a possible D match to TRBD2 (7 bases). The V end was cut by 6 bases, the J end by 6 bases, with 15 bases between. The CDR3 has 13 amino acids. CDR1 is MNHEY, CDR2 SMNVEV, per germline (reference sequence). The CDR3 region is CASSPRGGSEQYF. Written as DNA, the CDR3 is TGTGCCAGCAGCCCGAGGGGGGGATCCGAGCAGTACTTC.

This clonotype was seen only a few times. This chain connects TRBV9 to TRBJ2-2; D is undetermined. The CDR3 covers 12 residues. Germline-derived CDR1 and CDR2 are SGDLS and YYNGEE. V was pared by 4 bases and J by 5 bases, with 6 bases between. The CDR3 is CASSKITGELFF. CDR3 nucleotide sequence: TGTGCCAGCAGCAAAATAACCGGGGAGCTGTTTTTT.

This clonotype was counted ten times or more. The chain links TRBV12-3 or TRBV12-4 to TRBJ1-1; TRBD1 agrees at 11 bases. The V and J ends lost 0 bases and 4 bases, in that order; junction bases with no gene match: 10. The CDR3 spans 18 residues. As DNA, the CDR3 is TGTGCCAGCAGTTTAGCTTGGGGACAGGGGGGGAACCCCACTGAAGCTTTCTTT. It codes for CASSLAWGQGGNPTEAFF.

This clonotype was found many times. CDR3 bases: TGTGCCAGCAGCCCTCGGGGCGGGGGAGCGTACGAGCAGTACTTC. Translated, it gives CASSPRGGGAYEQYF. The chain employs TRBV13 and TRBJ2-7; 7 bases align to TRBD2. Germline loops: CDR1 PRHDT, CDR2 FYEKMQ (reference sequence). CDR3 length: 15 amino acids. The V segment lost 5 bases and the J segment 4 bases; nucleotides outside the gene matches: 11.